This T cell receptor beta chain comes out of a study of cytomegalovirus exposure and HLA in healthy donors. Study overall: Tens of millions of unique TCRs, all from HLA-typed donors, were included in an early release of the data.

60 Vbeta and 13 Jbeta primers were used in PCR. The protocol was immunoSEQ multiplex PCR, while the TCRdb copy is restricted to in-frame clones and leaves out a portion. The table includes some 150,000 clones, 82% detected once. Findings and caveats of the study: According to a later analysis, donors in an Asian-associated ancestry cluster reportedly had fewer N-insertions than the roughly 670-donor mean.

Notes on this clone: The antigen remains unidentified.

The sequence was obtained from a woman aged 45-65 years in good health and CMV-seropositive. Material for sequencing was PBMCs.

CDR3 residues: CASSPSPNYGYTF. In DNA, the CDR3 is TGTGCCAGCAGCCCTTCCCCTAACTATGGCTACACCTTC. The chain couples TRBV7-2 to TRBJ1-2; D uncertain. Trimming cost V 5 bases and J 0 bases, with 7 bases left between them. The CDR3 spans 13 residues. Germline values: CDR1 SGHTA, CDR2 FQGNSA.